This TCR beta chain was documented in a study of blood T cell repertoires in COVID-19. Study context: Acute and convalescent COVID-19 samples came from the United States, Italy and Spain. Sources were T cells, B-cell-depleted T cells, or PBMCs; the material itself was cDNA or gDNA.

This CDR3 is 14 amino acids long. V was cut by 2 bases and J by 0 bases, with 8 bases left in between. The germline gives CDR1 SGHRS, CDR2 YFSETQ. In the original processing: Amplified reference gene primers provided the basis for estimating nucleated cell counts. Sequenced by immunoSEQ multiplex PCR; TCRdb stores in-frame clones only, minus some. V, J and clone size are taken as reported in that table, and D and trimming were inferred from the DNA itself. The top ten clones hold about 10% of a sample with 100,000 or so clones, 80% to 90% of them seen once. The sequence was obtained from a man between 40 and 49 years old with active or convalescent COVID-19. The V call is TRBV5-1, the J call TRBJ1-2; D unresolved. Sequenced: peripheral blood. The CDR3 nucleotides read TGCGCCAGCAGCTTCGCCGCAGCTAACTATGGCTACACCTTC. Translation: CASSFAAANYGYTF.